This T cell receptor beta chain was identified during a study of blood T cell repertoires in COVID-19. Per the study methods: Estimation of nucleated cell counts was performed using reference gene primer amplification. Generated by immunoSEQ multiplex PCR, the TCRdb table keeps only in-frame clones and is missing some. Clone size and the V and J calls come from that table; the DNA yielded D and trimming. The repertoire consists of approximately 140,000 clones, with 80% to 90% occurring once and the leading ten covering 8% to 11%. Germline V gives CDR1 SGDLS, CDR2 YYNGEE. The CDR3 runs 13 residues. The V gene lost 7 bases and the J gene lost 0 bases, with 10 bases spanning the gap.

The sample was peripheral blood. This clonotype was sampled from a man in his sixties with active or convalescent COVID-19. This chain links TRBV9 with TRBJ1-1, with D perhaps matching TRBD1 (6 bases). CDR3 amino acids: CASGGQVNTEAFF. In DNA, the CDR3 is TGTGCCAGCGGGGGACAAGTGAACACTGAAGCTTTCTTT.